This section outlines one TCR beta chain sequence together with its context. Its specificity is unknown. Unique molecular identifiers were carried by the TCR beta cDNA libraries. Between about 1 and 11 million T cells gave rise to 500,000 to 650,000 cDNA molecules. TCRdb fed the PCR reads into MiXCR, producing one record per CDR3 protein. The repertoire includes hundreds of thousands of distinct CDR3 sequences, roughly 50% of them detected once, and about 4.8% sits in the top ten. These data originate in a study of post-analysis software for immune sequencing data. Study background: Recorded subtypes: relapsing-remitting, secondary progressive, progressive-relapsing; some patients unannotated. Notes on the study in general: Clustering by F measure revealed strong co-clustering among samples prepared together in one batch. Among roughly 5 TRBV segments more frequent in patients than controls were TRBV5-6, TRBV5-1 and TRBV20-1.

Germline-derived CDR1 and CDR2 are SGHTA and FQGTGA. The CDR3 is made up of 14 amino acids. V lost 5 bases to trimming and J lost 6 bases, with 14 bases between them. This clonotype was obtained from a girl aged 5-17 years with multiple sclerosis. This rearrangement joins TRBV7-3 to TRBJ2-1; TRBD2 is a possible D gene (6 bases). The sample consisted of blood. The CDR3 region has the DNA TGTGCCAGCAGCGCACCGGGACTGGCCAATGAGCAGTTCTTC. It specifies CASSAPGLANEQFF.